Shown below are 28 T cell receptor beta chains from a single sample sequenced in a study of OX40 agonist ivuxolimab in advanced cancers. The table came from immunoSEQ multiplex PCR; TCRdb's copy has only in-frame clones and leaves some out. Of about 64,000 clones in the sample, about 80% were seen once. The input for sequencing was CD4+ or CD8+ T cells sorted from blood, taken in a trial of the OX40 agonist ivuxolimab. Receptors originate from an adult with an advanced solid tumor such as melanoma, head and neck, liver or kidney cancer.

The CDR3 here is CASSRSPPGQGGSPLHF. DNA of the CDR3: TGTGCCAGCTCTCGCTCCCCCCCGGGACAGGGTGGTTCACCCCTCCACTTT. The chain uses TRBV2 and TRBJ1-6; TRBD1 agrees at 9 bases. This CDR3 spans 17 amino acids. The V gene end was trimmed by 8 bases and the J gene end by 9 bases; junction bases not matched to a gene: 17. CDR1 is SNHLY and CDR2 is FYNNEI in the germline V gene.

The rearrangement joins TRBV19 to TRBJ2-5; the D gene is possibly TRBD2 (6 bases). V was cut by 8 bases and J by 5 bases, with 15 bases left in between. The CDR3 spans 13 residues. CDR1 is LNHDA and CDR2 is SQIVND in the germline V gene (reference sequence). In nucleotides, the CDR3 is TGTGCCAGTGCAGGGACCGGAGGGGAGACCCAGTACTTC. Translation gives CASAGTGGETQYF.

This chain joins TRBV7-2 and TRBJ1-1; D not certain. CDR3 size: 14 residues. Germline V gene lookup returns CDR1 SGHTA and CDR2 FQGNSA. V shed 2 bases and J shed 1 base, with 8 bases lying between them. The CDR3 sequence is CASSLISGNTEAFF. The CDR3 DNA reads TGTGCCAGCAGCTTAATCTCAGGGAACACTGAAGCTTTCTTT.

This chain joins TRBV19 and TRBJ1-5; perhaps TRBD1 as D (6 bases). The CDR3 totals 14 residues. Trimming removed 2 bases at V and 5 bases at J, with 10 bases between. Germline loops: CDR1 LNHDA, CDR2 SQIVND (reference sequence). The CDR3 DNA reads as TGTGCCAGTAGTATAAAACAGGGCCATCAGCCCCAGCATTTT. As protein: CASSIKQGHQPQHF.

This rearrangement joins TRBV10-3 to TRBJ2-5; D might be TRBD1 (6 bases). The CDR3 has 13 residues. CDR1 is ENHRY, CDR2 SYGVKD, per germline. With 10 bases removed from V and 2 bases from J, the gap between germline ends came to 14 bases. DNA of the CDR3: TGTGCCAGCAAAGGACAGATACAAGAGACCCAGTACTTC. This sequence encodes CASKGQIQETQYF.

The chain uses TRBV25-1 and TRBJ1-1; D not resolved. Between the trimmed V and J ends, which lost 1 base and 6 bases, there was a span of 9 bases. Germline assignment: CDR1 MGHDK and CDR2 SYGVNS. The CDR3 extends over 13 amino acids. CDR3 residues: CASSEWSPPEAFF. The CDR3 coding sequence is TGTGCCAGCAGTGAATGGTCTCCCCCTGAAGCTTTCTTT.

This chain's CDR3 is CASSPRVSAGNTIYF. CDR3 in DNA: TGTGCCAGCAGTCCCAGGGTATCGGCTGGAAACACCATATATTTT. The rearrangement uses TRBV6-1 and TRBJ1-3; the D gene is possibly TRBD1 (5 bases). Germline V gene data show CDR1 as MNHNS and CDR2 as SASEGT. V lost 5 bases to trimming and J lost 2 bases, with 13 bases between them. This CDR3 spans 15 amino acids.

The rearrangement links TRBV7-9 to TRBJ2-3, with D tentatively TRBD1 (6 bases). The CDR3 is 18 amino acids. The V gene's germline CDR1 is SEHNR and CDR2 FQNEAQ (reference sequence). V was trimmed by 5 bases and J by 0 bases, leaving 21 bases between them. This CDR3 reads CASSPEVGQGSSTDTQYF. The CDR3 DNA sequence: TGTGCCAGCAGCCCCGAAGTTGGGCAGGGGTCTAGCACAGATACGCAGTATTTT.

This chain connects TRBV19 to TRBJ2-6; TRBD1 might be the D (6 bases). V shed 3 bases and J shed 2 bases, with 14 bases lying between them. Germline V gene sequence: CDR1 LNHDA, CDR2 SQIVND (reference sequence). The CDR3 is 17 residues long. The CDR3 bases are TGTGCCAGTAGTATCCAGGGGTTCCGGGCTGGGGCCAACGTCCTGACTTTC. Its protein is CASSIQGFRAGANVLTF.

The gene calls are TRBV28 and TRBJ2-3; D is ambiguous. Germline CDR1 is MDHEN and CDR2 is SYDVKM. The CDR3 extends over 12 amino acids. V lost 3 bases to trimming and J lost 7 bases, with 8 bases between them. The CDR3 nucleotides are TGTGCCAGCAGTTTTTCGGTGAATACGCAGTATTTT. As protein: CASSFSVNTQYF. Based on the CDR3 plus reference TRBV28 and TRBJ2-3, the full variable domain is DVKVTQSSRYLVKRTGEKVFLECVQDMDHENMFWYRQDPGLGLRLIYFSYDVKMKEKGDIPEGYSVSREKKERFSLILESASTNQTSMYLCASSFSVNTQYFGPGTRLTVL.

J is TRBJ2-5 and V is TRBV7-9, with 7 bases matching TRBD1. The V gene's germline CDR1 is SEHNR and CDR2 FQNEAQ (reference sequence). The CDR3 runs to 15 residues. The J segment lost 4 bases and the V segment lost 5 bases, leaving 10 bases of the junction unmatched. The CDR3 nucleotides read TGTGCCAGCAGCCTTCGCGACAGGGTAGTAGAGACCCAGTACTTC. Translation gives CASSLRDRVVETQYF.

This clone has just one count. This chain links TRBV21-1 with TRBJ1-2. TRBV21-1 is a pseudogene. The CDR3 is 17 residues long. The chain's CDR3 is CASSKKRLVELNYGYTF. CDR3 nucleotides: TGTGCCAGCAGCAAAAAAAGGTTAGTGGAACTTAACTATGGCTACACCTTC.

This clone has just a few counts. CDR3 loop: CASSLGTTHKETQYF. In DNA form, the CDR3 reads TGTGCCAGCAGCTTAGGGACTACCCACAAAGAGACCCAGTACTTC. V gene TRBV11-3 combines with J gene TRBJ2-5; D is possibly TRBD2 (6 bases). The ends were cut back, 1 base at V and 3 bases at J, with 12 bases in the middle. CDR1 is SGHNT and CDR2 is YENEEA in the germline V gene. The CDR3 spans 15 residues.

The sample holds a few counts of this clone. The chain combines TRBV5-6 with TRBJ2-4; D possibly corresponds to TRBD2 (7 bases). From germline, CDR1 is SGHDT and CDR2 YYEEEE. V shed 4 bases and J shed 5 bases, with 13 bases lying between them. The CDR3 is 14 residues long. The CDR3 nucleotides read TGTGCCAGCAGCCCCGGGGGGCAGGAAAACATTCAGTACTTC. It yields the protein CASSPGGQENIQYF.

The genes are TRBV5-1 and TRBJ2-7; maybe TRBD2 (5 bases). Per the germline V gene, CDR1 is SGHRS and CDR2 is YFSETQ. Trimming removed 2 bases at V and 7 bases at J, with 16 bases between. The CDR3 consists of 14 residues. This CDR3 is CASSFGKANQEQYF. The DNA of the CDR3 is TGCGCCAGCAGCTTCGGGAAGGCTAACCAGGAGCAGTACTTC.

CDR3 in DNA: TGTGCCAGTAGTACGATCGCGGCTTCTTATAATTCACCCCTCCACTTT. This codes for CASSTIAASYNSPLHF. The rearrangement links TRBV19 to TRBJ1-6; D is undetermined. Germline CDR1 reads LNHDA; CDR2 reads SQIVND (reference sequence). Trimming took off 4 bases at V and 4 bases at J, with 14 bases between the two ends. The CDR3 totals 16 residues.

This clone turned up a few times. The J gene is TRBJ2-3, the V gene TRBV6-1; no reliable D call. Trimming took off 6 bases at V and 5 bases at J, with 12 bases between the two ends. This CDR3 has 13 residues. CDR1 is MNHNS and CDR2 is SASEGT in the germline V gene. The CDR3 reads CASRDPFRDTQYF. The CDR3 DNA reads TGTGCCAGCAGAGATCCCTTCCGAGATACGCAGTATTTT.

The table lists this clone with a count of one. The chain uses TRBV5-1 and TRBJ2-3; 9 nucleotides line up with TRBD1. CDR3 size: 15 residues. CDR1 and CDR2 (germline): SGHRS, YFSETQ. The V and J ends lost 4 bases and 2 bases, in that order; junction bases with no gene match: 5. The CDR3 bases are TGCGCCAGCAGCGTGGGACAGGGCCCCACAGATACGCAGTATTTT. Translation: CASSVGQGPTDTQYF. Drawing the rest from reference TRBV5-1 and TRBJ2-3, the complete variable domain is KAGVTQTPRYLIKTRGQQVTLSCSPISGHRSVSWYQQTPGQGLQFLFEYFSETQRNKGNFPGRFSGRQFSNSRSEMNVSTLELGDSALYLCASSVGQGPTDTQYFGPGTRLTVL.

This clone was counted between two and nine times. The CDR3 nucleotides are TGCGCCAGCAGTGAGTCGGTAAAATCCCCCCTCCACTTT. It yields the protein CASSESVKSPLHF. The V gene is TRBV10-1, the J gene TRBJ1-6; no clear D. The CDR3 totals 13 residues. Germline V gives CDR1 WNHNN, CDR2 SYGVQD (reference sequence). Trimming took off 0 bases at V and 13 bases at J, with 10 bases between the two ends.

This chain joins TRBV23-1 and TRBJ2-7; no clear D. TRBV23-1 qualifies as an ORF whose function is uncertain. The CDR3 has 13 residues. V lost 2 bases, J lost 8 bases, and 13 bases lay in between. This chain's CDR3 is CASSQIHGGKQYF. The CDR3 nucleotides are TGCGCCAGCAGTCAAATCCACGGTGGAAAGCAGTACTTC.

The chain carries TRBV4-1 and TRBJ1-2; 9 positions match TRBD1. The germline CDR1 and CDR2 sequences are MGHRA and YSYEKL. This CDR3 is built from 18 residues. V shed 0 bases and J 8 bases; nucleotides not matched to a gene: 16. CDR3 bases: TGCGCCAGCAGCCAAGAGTTCACCCCGGGACAGGGTTGGCTAGGCTACACCTTC. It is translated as CASSQEFTPGQGWLGYTF.

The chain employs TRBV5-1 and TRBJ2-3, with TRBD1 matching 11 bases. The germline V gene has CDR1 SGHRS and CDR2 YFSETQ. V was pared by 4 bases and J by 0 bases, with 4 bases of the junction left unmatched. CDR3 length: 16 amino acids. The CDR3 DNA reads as TGCGCCAGCAGCGGACAGGGGGCCGTAAGCACAGATACGCAGTATTTT. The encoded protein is CASSGQGAVSTDTQYF.

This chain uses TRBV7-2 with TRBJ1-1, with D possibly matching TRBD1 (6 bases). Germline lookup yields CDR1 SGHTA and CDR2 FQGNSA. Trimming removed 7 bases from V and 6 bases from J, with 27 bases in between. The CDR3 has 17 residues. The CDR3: CASTTQIGSGAQSEAFF. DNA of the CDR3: TGTGCCAGCACCACACAAATTGGATCAGGGGCGCAGTCTGAAGCTTTCTTT.

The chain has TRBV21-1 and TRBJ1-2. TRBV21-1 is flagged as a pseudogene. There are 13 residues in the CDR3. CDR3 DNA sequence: TGTGCCAGCAGCAAAGGAAGAATCTATGGCTACACCTTC. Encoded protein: CASSKGRIYGYTF.

CDR3 in amino acids: CASSFGRQGAYNEQFF. DNA for the CDR3: TGTGCCAGCAGTTTTGGTCGACAGGGGGCCTACAATGAGCAGTTCTTC. The chain links TRBV27 to TRBJ2-1; 9 bases map to TRBD1. CDR1 and CDR2 from the germline V gene are MNHEY and SMNVEV (reference sequence). The CDR3 runs 16 residues. The V and J ends lost 3 bases and 2 bases, in that order; junction bases with no gene match: 5.

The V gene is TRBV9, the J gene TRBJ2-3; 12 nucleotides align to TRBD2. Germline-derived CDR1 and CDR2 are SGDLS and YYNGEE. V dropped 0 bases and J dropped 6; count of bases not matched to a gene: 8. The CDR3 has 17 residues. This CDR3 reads CASSVGLAGGPEDTQYF. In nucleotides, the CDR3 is TGTGCCAGCAGCGTAGGGCTAGCGGGGGGGCCGGAGGATACGCAGTATTTT.

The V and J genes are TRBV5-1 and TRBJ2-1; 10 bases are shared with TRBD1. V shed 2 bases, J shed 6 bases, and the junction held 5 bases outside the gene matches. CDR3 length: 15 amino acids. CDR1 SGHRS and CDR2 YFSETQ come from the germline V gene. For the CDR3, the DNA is TGCGCCAGCAGCTTAGGGACAGGGGTCTTCAATGAGCAGTTCTTC. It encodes CASSLGTGVFNEQFF.

The CDR3 DNA sequence: TGTGCCAGCGGATCAAACTATGGCTACACCTTC. Amino acids: CASGSNYGYTF. V gene TRBV25-1 combines with J gene TRBJ1-2; D remains unclear. CDR1 is MGHDK and CDR2 is SYGVNS in the germline V gene. The ends were cut back, 8 bases at V and 2 bases at J, with 6 bases in the middle. The CDR3 extends over 11 amino acids.